These 28 T cell receptor beta chains came from one sample sequenced in a study of blood T cell repertoires in COVID-19. Profiling relied on immunoSEQ multiplex PCR, and the TCRdb table lists in-frame clones only, not all of them. The table lists some 14,000 clones, about 85% of them singletons. Sequencing was performed on peripheral blood. The receptor source for this set is a human donor in a cohort sampled during active COVID-19.

This clone has only a few counts. The chain recombines TRBV7-3 with TRBJ2-3; 9 bases are shared with TRBD1. Losses at the gene ends were 3 bases for V and 4 bases for J; bases not matched to a gene: 5. In germline, CDR1 is SGHTA, CDR2 FQGTGA. The CDR3 contains 15 residues. CDR3 coding DNA: TGTGCCAGCAGCTTTCGGGGACAGGGCGCAGATACGCAGTATTTT. It specifies CASSFRGQGADTQYF. Full variable domain (missing parts from reference TRBV7-3 and TRBJ2-3): GAGVSQTPSNKVTEKGKYVELRCDPISGHTALYWYRQSLGQGPEFLIYFQGTGAADDSGLPNDRFFAVRPEGSVSTLKIQRTERGDSAVYLCASSFRGQGADTQYFGPGTRLTVL.

This rearrangement joins TRBV5-1 to TRBJ2-5, with 11 bases fitting TRBD2. The CDR3 consists of 16 residues. V lost 4 bases to trimming and J lost 5 bases; unmatched junction nucleotides: 10. Germline V gene data show CDR1 as SGHRS and CDR2 as YFSETQ. The chain's CDR3 is CASSRGLAGFRETQYF. CDR3 sequence (DNA): TGCGCCAGCAGCCGCGGACTAGCGGGCTTTAGGGAGACCCAGTACTTC.

The rearrangement links TRBV27 to TRBJ1-2, with TRBD1 matching 7 bases. The CDR3 covers 15 residues. Germline V gene sequence: CDR1 MNHEY, CDR2 SMNVEV (reference sequence). V shed 2 bases and J 3 bases; nucleotides not matched to a gene: 6. The CDR3 reads CASSLIYTGDYGYTF. Here the CDR3 DNA reads TGTGCCAGCAGTTTAATTTACACAGGGGACTATGGCTACACCTTC.

This chain connects TRBV4-3 to TRBJ2-7, with D tentatively TRBD1 (6 bases). CDR1 LGHNA and CDR2 YSLEER come from the germline V gene. V was clipped by 2 bases and J by 2 bases, with 19 bases between them. CDR3 length: 17 amino acids. CDR3 bases: TGCGCCAGCAGCCAACAGCACCTGGAGCGGACAGCCTACGAGCAGTACTTC. Translation gives CASSQQHLERTAYEQYF.

The chain couples TRBV5-4 to TRBJ2-5; a weak D match, TRBD2 (6 bases). V lost 6 bases, J lost 5 bases, and 14 bases lay in between. Looked up from germline, CDR1 is SGHNT and CDR2 is YYREEE (reference sequence). The length of the CDR3 is 13 residues. This CDR3 is CASTARGGETQYF. CDR3 nucleotides: TGTGCCAGCACCGCGCGGGGCGGGGAGACCCAGTACTTC.

The chain couples TRBV9 to TRBJ2-1; 8 positions match TRBD2. V gave up 3 bases and J gave up 7 bases; unmatched junction bases: 6. Germline loops: CDR1 SGDLS, CDR2 YYNGEE. This CDR3 has 14 residues. The CDR3 loop is CASSGTSLRNEQFF. The CDR3 DNA follows: TGTGCCAGCAGCGGGACTAGCCTAAGAAATGAGCAGTTCTTC.

This chain connects TRBV18 to TRBJ2-2; D not resolved. V was clipped by 4 bases and J by 0 bases, with 9 bases between them. Germline values: CDR1 KGHSH, CDR2 LQKENI. The CDR3 consists of 15 residues. The CDR3 DNA reads as TGTGCCAGCTCACGCGGAGTGGCGAACACCGGGGAGCTGTTTTTT. This encodes CASSRGVANTGELFF.

V gene TRBV7-2 combines with J gene TRBJ1-1; TRBD1 aligns across 12 bases. The CDR3 length is 17 residues. V gave up 5 bases and J gave up 0 bases; unmatched junction bases: 7. Per the germline V gene, CDR1 is SGHTA and CDR2 is FQGNSA. The CDR3 DNA follows: TGTGCCAGCAGCCCCCGGGACAGGGGGCGATTGAACACTGAAGCTTTCTTT. Translated: CASSPRDRGRLNTEAFF.

The chain carries TRBV9 and TRBJ1-2; D gene unclear. V dropped 2 bases and J dropped 4 bases, with 15 bases sitting between them. The CDR3 totals 15 residues. Germline CDR1 reads SGDLS; CDR2 reads YYNGEE. This CDR3 reads CASSVFGDGGYGYTF. The CDR3 DNA sequence: TGTGCCAGCAGCGTTTTCGGAGACGGTGGCTATGGCTACACCTTC.

The gene calls are TRBV4-1 and TRBJ1-5; D ambiguous. The CDR3 consists of 13 residues. The V and J ends lost 0 bases and 7 bases respectively, with 7 bases between them. Germline V CDR1 and CDR2: MGHRA, YSYEKL. This CDR3 reads CASSQDLAQPQHF. Here the CDR3 DNA reads TGCGCCAGCAGCCAAGATCTCGCGCAGCCCCAGCATTTT.

The chain uses TRBV30 and TRBJ1-6; the match to TRBD1 covers 9 bases. This CDR3 is built from 14 residues. With V trimmed by 5 bases and J by 9 bases, 8 bases remained unmatched. The germline V gene has CDR1 GTSNPN and CDR2 SVGIG (reference sequence). For the CDR3, the DNA is TGTGCCTGGGGGGGACAGGGTAGCCGTTCACCCCTCCACTTT. It encodes CAWGGQGSRSPLHF. The full variable domain, rest sourced from reference TRBV30 and TRBJ1-6, is SQTIHQWPATLVQPVGSPLSLECTVEGTSNPNLYWYRQAAGRGLQLLFYSVGIGQISSEVPQNLSASRPQDRQFILSSKKLLLSDSGFYLCAWGGQGSRSPLHFGNGTRLTVT.

The V gene is TRBV6-4, the J gene TRBJ1-5; D unclear. V was shortened by 6 bases and J by 5 bases, with 11 bases between the two germline ends. This CDR3 region has 13 residues. Per germline, CDR1 MRHNA and CDR2 SNTAGT. For the CDR3, the DNA is TGTGCCAGCAGCCCCGTCGGGGATCAGCCCCAGCATTTT. As protein: CASSPVGDQPQHF.

This rearrangement joins TRBV7-8 to TRBJ2-2; tentative D call: TRBD1 (6 bases). The CDR3 runs 15 residues. Germline V gene lookup returns CDR1 SGHVS and CDR2 FQNEAQ. V shed 9 bases and J shed 7 bases, with 21 bases lying between them. The CDR3, as DNA: TGTGCCAGTCAGCGTGGGACAACCCTGGGCGGGGAGCTGTTTTTT. Its translation: CASQRGTTLGGELFF. Variable domain in full (rest from reference TRBV7-8 and TRBJ2-2): GAGVSQSPRYKVAKRGQDVALRCDPISGHVSLFWYQQALGQGPEFLTYFQNEAQLDKSGLPSDRFFAERPEGSVSTLKIQRTQQEDSAVYLCASQRGTTLGGELFFGEGSRLTVL.

This clone was recorded a few times. The sample contains more than one DNA sequence encoding this CDR3. V usage is TRBV12-3 or TRBV12-4 and J usage is TRBJ2-7, with D tentatively TRBD1 (6 bases). V was shortened by 5 bases and J by 5 bases, with 10 bases between the two germline ends. The CDR3 is 12 amino acids. The CDR3 reads CASSPGQNEQYF. The DNA for the CDR3 is TGTGCCAGCAGTCCCGGACAGAACGAGCAGTACTTC.

The chain recombines TRBV23-1 with TRBJ2-2; TRBD2 agrees at 14 bases. TRBV23-1 is labeled an ORF, and its function is uncertain. The CDR3 totals 18 residues. Germline trimming cut 3 bases from V and 7 bases from J; bases unmatched to any gene: 10. The CDR3 is CASSHPGTSGRSDGELFF. Written as DNA, the CDR3 is TGCGCCAGCAGTCACCCCGGGACTAGCGGGAGATCGGACGGGGAGCTGTTTTTT.

The J gene is TRBJ1-6, the V gene TRBV19, with D possibly being TRBD1 (5 bases). V was trimmed by 0 bases and J by 12 bases, leaving 12 bases between them. The germline V gene has CDR1 LNHDA and CDR2 SQIVND (reference sequence). The CDR3 is 14 residues long. The CDR3 bases are TGTGCCAGTAGTATAGAGCGGGGCTGGGGACCCCTCCACTTT. Translating gives CASSIERGWGPLHF.

The chain carries TRBV6-6 and TRBJ2-3, with TRBD2 identical over 7 bases. Trimming cost V 3 bases and J 1 base; bases outside gene matches: 7. CDR1 and CDR2 (germline): MNHNY, SVGAGI (reference sequence). This CDR3 is built from 16 residues. The CDR3 region has the DNA TGTGCCAGCAGTTATGGGGCGGGGGTAGGCACAGATACGCAGTATTTT. It translates to CASSYGAGVGTDTQYF.

The chain employs TRBV28 and TRBJ1-2; tentatively, D is TRBD1 (6 bases). The ends were cut back, 1 base at V and 8 bases at J, with 20 bases in the middle. Germline V gene lookup returns CDR1 MDHEN and CDR2 SYDVKM. This CDR3 has 16 amino acids. CDR3 DNA sequence: TGTGCCAGCAGTTTATTGGCGACAGGTGCCCCTGGCGGCTACACCTTC. It translates to CASSLLATGAPGGYTF.

This clone was recorded once. The chain recombines TRBV6-5 with TRBJ2-7; D perhaps matches TRBD2 (6 bases). Germline V CDR1 and CDR2: MNHEY, SVGAGI. The CDR3 consists of 13 residues. Trimming shortened V by 6 bases and J by 3 bases, and 12 bases separated the two germline ends. CDR3 bases: TGTGCCAGCAGCATAGGACTACGCTACGAGCAGTACTTC. Translating gives CASSIGLRYEQYF.

The chain links TRBV9 to TRBJ2-1; D might be TRBD1 (5 bases). From germline, CDR1 is SGDLS and CDR2 YYNGEE. The germline V and J ends were trimmed by 3 bases and 6 bases, with 16 bases remaining between them. This CDR3 is 15 amino acids long. The DNA of the CDR3 is TGTGCCAGCAGCGCGGCAGGGATCTTCTCCAATGAGCAGTTCTTC. This gives the protein CASSAAGIFSNEQFF.

This clone has more than one count but fewer than ten. This sequence joins TRBV28 and TRBJ1-1; possibly TRBD1 for D (6 bases). This CDR3 has 13 amino acids. The ends were cut back, 7 bases at V and 0 bases at J, with 9 bases in the middle. Germline CDR1 MDHEN, CDR2 SYDVKM. Here the CDR3 DNA reads TGTGCCAGCAAGAACAGGGTGAACACTGAAGCTTTCTTT. It translates to CASKNRVNTEAFF.

CDR3 DNA sequence: TGTGCCAGTAGTTTGACTAGCGGGAGTTCAGAGACCCAGTACTTC. Amino acids: CASSLTSGSSETQYF. The chain is built from TRBV19 and TRBJ2-5; 12 nucleotides match TRBD2. The CDR3 consists of 15 residues. Unmatched junction bases numbered 5, after V lost 5 bases and J lost 4 bases. Looked up from germline, CDR1 is LNHDA and CDR2 is SQIVND (reference sequence).

The chain uses TRBV7-6 and TRBJ2-3; no firm D call. This CDR3 is built from 13 residues. Germline-derived CDR1 and CDR2 are SGHVS and FNYEAQ. V lost 6 bases to trimming and J lost 2 bases, with 9 bases between them. The CDR3 is CASSSDFTDTQYF. CDR3 nucleotide sequence: TGTGCCAGCAGTTCCGACTTCACAGATACGCAGTATTTT. Together with reference TRBV7-6 and TRBJ2-3, the CDR3 gives the full variable domain: GAGVSQSPRYKVTKRGQDVALRCDPISGHVSLYWYRQALGQGPEFLTYFNYEAQQDKSGLPNDRFSAERPEGSISTLTIQRTEQRDSAMYRCASSSDFTDTQYFGPGTRLTVL.

Only one count was recorded for this clone. The chain uses TRBV5-1 and TRBJ2-2; 8 bases are a match to TRBD1. Germline V gives CDR1 SGHRS, CDR2 YFSETQ. The CDR3 has 16 residues. Trimming removed 4 bases from V and 5 bases from J; junction bases left unmatched: 10. The CDR3 DNA sequence: TGCGCCAGCAGCCCCCGCGGACAGGGATGGACCGGGGAGCTGTTTTTT. Protein product: CASSPRGQGWTGELFF.

The V and J genes are TRBV5-4 and TRBJ1-1; TRBD1 aligns across 9 bases. Germline-derived CDR1 and CDR2 are SGHNT and YYREEE (reference sequence). The V and J ends lost 0 bases and 5 bases, in that order; junction bases with no gene match: 5. The CDR3 totals 15 residues. DNA for the CDR3: TGTGCCAGCAGCTTGGCCACAGGGGGCTGGACTGAAGCTTTCTTT. Translating it yields CASSLATGGWTEAFF.

This clone was found once. V gene TRBV7-8 combines with J gene TRBJ2-2; 10 bases align to TRBD1. Germline V gene data show CDR1 as SGHVS and CDR2 as FQNEAQ. V shed 7 bases and J 6 bases; nucleotides not matched to a gene: 11. This CDR3 spans 16 amino acids. The CDR3 spells CASTPGQGNWAGELFF. CDR3 bases: TGTGCCAGCACCCCGGGACAGGGGAATTGGGCCGGGGAGCTGTTTTTT.

This chain joins TRBV10-1 and TRBJ2-5; 7 nucleotides agree with TRBD2. Germline trimming cut 2 bases from V and 3 bases from J; bases unmatched to any gene: 0. This CDR3 region has 13 residues. The V gene's germline CDR1 is WNHNN and CDR2 SYGVQD (reference sequence). CDR3 bases: TGCGCCAGCAGTGAGCTAGCGGAAGAGACCCAGTACTTC. It codes for CASSELAEETQYF.

V is TRBV6-8 and J is TRBJ2-3, with TRBD2 matching over 9 bases. Per the germline V gene, CDR1 is MNHGY and CDR2 is SAAAGT. The CDR3 sequence is 15 residues long. V was pared by 2 bases and J by 7 bases, with 7 bases of the junction left unmatched. This CDR3 is CASSYGGRATNTQYF. In DNA form, the CDR3 reads TGTGCCAGCAGTTACGGCGGGAGGGCCACGAATACGCAGTATTTT.